The subject of this entry is one T cell receptor (beta chain). Data came from immunoSEQ multiplex PCR; TCRdb stores just in-frame clones and leaves some out. The repertoire has 45,000 to 55,000 clones, about nine tenths of them found once; the top ten carry around 2.4%. The data are from a study of a mutant IDH1 vaccine in newly diagnosed glioma. Time point given: baseline, week 1 (first vaccination visit). Treatment indicated: pre-vaccination baseline after standard-of-care therapy. New astrocytomas of WHO grade 3 or 4 that were IDH1-mutant and ATRX-lost were found in the donors. After removal of 0 bases from V and 1 base from J, the junction contained 11 bases not matched to a gene. CDR3 size: 21 residues. The germline gives CDR1 LNHNV, CDR2 YYDKDF (reference sequence).

The receptor comes from a man aged 35-49 years with glioma. V and J are TRBV15 and TRBJ2-4; TRBD2 aligns across 14 bases. The sample consisted of PBMCs, taken from a glioma patient treated with radiotherapy, temozolomide or both. The CDR3 DNA is TGTGCCACCAGCAGAGAAGGGGGACTAGCGGGAGAGGGTGGGGCCAAAAACATTCAGTACTTC. It encodes CATSREGGLAGEGGAKNIQYF. Combining the CDR3 with reference TRBV15 and TRBJ2-4 gives the whole variable domain DAMVIQNPRYQVTQFGKPVTLSCSQTLNHNVMYWYQQKSSQAPKLLFHYYDKDFNNEADTPDNFQSRRPNTSFCFLDIRSPGLGDTAMYLCATSREGGLAGEGGAKNIQYFGAGTRLSVL.